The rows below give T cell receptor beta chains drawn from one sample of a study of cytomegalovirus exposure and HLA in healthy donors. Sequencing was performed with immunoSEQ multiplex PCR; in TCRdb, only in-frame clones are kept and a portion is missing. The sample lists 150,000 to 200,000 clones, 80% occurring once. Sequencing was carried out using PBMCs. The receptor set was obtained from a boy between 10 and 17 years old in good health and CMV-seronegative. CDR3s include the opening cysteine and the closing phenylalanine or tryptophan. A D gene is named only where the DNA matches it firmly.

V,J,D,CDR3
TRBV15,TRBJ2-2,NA,CATSRDRDINTGELFF
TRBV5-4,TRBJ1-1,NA,CASSLSLGTTEAFF
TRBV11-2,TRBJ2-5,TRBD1,CASSRGGRETQYF
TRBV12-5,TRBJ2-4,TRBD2,CASGLAGAWDIQYF
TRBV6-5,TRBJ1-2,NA,CASSLGEFGYGYTF
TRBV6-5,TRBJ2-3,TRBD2,CASSYRLAGTTDTQYF
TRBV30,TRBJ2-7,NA,CAWNGARYSYEQYF
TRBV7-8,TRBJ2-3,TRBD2,CASTWGRAGALFDTQYF
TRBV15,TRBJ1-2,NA,CATSRGWQRSYGYTF
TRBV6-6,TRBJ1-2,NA,CASSYKRDINYGYTF
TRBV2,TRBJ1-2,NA,CTDRANYGYTF
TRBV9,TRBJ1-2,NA,CASSVADSSDGYTF
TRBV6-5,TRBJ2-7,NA,CASSRQRSATEQYF
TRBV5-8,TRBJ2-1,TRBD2,CASSLTFGGRSNEQFF
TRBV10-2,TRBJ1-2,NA,CASSRDTYGYTF
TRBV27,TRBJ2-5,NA,CASSFGPGQETQYF
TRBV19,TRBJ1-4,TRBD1,CASSPRTGGAPNEKLFF
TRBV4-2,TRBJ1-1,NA,CASSQDRGGPVMNTEAFF
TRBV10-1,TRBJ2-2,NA,CASSESTVRGTGELFF
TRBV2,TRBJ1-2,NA,CASSTDSIGQYYGYTF
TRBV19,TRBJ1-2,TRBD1,CASSLGQGAGGYTF
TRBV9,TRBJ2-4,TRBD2,CASSLIAGGAKNIQYF
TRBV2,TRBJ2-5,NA,CASTEGYRAGETQYF
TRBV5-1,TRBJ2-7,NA,CASSIQGDPYEQYF
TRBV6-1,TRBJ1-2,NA,CASSWDSWYGYTF
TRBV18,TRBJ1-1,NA,CASSPRGKVDTEAFF
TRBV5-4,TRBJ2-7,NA,CASSYWDWKGVEQYF
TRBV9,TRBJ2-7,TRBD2,CASSVAGGPAYEQYF
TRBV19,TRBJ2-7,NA,CASSTEGTLYF
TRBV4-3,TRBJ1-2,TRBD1,CASSQDEGQGGRYGYTF
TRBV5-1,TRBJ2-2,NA,CASSLWIGGNTGELFF
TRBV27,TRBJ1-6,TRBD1,CATGQDVNNSPLHF
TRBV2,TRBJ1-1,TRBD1,CASSEWDRTGAFF
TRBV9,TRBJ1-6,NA,CASSVDGLRNSPLHF
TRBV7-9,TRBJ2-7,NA,CASSLSYGNSYEQYF
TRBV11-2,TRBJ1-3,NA,CASSLVFGASGNTIYF
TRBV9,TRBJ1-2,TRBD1,CASSVNGDRGTYGYTF
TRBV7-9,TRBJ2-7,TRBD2,CASSASGYEQYF
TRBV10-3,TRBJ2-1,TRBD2,CAISGISGRVGEQFF
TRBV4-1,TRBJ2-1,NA,CASSQERQDYSNGNEQFF
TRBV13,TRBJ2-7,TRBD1,CASSLGRMDRAGEQYF
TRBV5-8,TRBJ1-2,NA,CASSHRAYGYTF
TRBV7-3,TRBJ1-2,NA,CASSLRSGQNYGYTF
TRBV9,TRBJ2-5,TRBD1,CASSVVGQGVETQYF
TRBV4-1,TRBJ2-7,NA,CASSPRYDRSTYEQYF
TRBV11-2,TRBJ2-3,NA,CASSLGGDTQYF
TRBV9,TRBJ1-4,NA,CASSVAGATNEKLFF
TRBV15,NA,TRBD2,CATSPRSGTSFHEQYF
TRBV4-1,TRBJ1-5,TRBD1,CASSSDRGRGGYQPQHF
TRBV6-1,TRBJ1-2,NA,CASRLTEIYGYTF
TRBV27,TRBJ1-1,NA,CASIPLLGAEAFF
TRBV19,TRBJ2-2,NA,CASMRWGQKNTGELFF
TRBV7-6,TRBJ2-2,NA,CASSLNSGTGELFF
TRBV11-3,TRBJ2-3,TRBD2,CATRQGSGRTDTQYF
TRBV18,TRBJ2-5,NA,CASSPGGAETQYF